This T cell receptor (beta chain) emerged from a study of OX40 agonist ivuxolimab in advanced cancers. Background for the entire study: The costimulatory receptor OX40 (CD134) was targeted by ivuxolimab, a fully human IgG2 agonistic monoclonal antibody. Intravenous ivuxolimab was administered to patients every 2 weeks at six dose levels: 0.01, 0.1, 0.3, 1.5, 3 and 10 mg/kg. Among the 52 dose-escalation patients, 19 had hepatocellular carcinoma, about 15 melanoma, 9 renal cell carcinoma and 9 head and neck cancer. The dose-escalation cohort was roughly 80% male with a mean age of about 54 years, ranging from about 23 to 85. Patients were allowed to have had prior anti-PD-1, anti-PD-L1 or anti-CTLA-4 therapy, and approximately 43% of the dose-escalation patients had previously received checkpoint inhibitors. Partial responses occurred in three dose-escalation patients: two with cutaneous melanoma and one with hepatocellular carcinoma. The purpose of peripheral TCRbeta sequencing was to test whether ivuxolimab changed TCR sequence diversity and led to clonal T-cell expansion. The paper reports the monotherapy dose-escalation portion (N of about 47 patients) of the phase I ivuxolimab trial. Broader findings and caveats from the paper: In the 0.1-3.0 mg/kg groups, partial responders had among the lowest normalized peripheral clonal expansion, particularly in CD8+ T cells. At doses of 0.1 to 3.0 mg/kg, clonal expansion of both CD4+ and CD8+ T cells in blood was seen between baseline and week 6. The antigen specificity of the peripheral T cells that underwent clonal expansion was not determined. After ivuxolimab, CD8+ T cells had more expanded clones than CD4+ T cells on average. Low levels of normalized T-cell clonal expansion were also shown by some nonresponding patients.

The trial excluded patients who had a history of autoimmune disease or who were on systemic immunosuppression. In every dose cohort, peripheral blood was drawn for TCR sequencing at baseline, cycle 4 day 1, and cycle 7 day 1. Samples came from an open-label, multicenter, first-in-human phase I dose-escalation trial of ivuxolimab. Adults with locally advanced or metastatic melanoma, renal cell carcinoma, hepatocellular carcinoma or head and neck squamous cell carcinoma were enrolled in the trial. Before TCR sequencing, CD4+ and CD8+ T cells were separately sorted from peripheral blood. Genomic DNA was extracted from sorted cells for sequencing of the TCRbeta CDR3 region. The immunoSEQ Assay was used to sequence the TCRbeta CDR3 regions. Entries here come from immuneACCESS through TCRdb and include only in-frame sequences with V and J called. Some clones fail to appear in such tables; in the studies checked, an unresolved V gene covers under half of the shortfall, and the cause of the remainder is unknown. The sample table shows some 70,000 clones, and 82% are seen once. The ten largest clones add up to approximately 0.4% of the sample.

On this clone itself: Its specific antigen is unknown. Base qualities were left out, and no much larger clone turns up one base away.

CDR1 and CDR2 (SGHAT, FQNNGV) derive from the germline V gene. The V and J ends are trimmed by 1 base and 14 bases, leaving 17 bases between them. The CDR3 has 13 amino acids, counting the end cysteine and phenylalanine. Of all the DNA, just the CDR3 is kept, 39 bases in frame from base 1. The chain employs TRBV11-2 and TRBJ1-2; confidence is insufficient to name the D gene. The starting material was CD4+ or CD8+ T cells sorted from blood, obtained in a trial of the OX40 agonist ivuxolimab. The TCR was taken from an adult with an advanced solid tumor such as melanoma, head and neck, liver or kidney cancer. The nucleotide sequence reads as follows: TGTGCCAGCAGCTTAGTGGTCAGAGAGGGCCTGACCTTC. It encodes CASSLVVREGLTF.